Following are 29 T cell receptor beta chains from one sample sequenced in a study of T cell responses to AZD1222 COVID-19 vaccine. TCRdb's table, derived via immunoSEQ multiplex PCR, lists solely in-frame clones and lacks some. The sample includes approximately 110,000 clones, about 92% of them seen just once. The source was peripheral blood, collected on day 0 of AZD1222 vaccination. All receptors come from an adult in good health.

The J gene is TRBJ2-3, the V gene TRBV6-6; a weak D match, TRBD1 (5 bases). V lost 2 bases to trimming and J lost 5 bases, with 11 bases between them. The CDR3 loop spans 14 amino acids. Germline V gene sequence: CDR1 MNHNY, CDR2 SVGAGI (reference sequence). The CDR3 DNA reads TGTGCCAGCAGTTACCCCCTGCAGGGAGATACGCAGTATTTT. Translation: CASSYPLQGDTQYF.

J is TRBJ2-1 and V is TRBV12-5, with D perhaps matching TRBD1 or TRBD2 (6 bases each). V lost 0 bases, J lost 8 bases, and 20 bases lay in between. The CDR3 is 17 amino acids. Per the germline V gene, CDR1 is LGHNT and CDR2 is FRNRAP. The CDR3 is CASGLVLGGRVTYEQFF. CDR3 sequence (DNA): TGTGCTAGTGGTTTGGTACTGGGGGGCAGGGTAACGTATGAGCAGTTCTTC.

This clone was counted between two and nine times. The chain links TRBV11-3 to TRBJ2-1; 10 bases match TRBD2. Looked up from germline, CDR1 is SGHNT and CDR2 is YENEEA. This CDR3 comprises 17 residues. Trimming at V came to 1 base and at J to 4 bases, leaving 7 bases not matched to a gene. CDR3 loop: CASSLASGSLGYNEQFF. DNA for the CDR3: TGTGCCAGCAGCTTAGCTAGCGGGAGTCTCGGTTACAATGAGCAGTTCTTC.

This clone was counted only a few times. The genes are TRBV9 and TRBJ2-3; D is unresolved. V lost 4 bases, J lost 4 bases, and 19 bases lay in between. Germline assignment: CDR1 SGDLS and CDR2 YYNGEE. The CDR3 spans 16 residues. CDR3 DNA sequence: TGTGCCAGCAGCCCGAACCCCAATGGTGGGGCAGATACGCAGTATTTT. It translates to CASSPNPNGGADTQYF.

This clone was observed a handful of times. The chain uses TRBV19 and TRBJ1-5, with D unclear. Trimming took off 10 bases at V and 0 bases at J, with 13 bases between the two ends. Germline V gene sequence: CDR1 LNHDA, CDR2 SQIVND (reference sequence). This CDR3 has 14 residues. Here the CDR3 DNA reads TGTGCCACCCGCCCCGGGAGTAGCAATCAGCCCCAGCATTTT. Protein: CATRPGSSNQPQHF.

The chain's CDR3 is CASSSPGVGELFF. The CDR3 DNA follows: TGTGCCAGCAGCTCGCCAGGGGTCGGGGAGCTGTTTTTT. The chain recombines TRBV7-2 with TRBJ2-2, with D possibly being TRBD1 (6 bases). The CDR3 extends over 13 amino acids. V was cut by 4 bases and J by 7 bases, with 10 bases left in between. CDR1 SGHTA and CDR2 FQGNSA come from the germline V gene. Looking up the rest from reference TRBV7-2 and TRBJ2-2 gives the full variable domain: GAGVSQSPSNKVTEKGKDVELRCDPISGHTALYWYRQSLGQGLEFLIYFQGNSAPDKSGLPSDRFSAERTGGSVSTLTIQRTQQEDSAVYLCASSSPGVGELFFGEGSRLTVL.

This chain links TRBV5-6 with TRBJ2-3; 8 bases are a match to TRBD1. The CDR3 extends over 14 amino acids. The germline V gene encodes CDR1 SGHDT and CDR2 YYEEEE. The ends lost 4 bases at V and 3 bases at J; junction bases unmatched: 4. CDR3 in DNA: TGTGCCAGCAGCGGTGACAGGGGAACAGATACGCAGTATTTT. The encoded protein is CASSGDRGTDTQYF.

The J gene is TRBJ2-5, the V gene TRBV5-6, with D possibly TRBD1 on 6 matching bases. Germline CDR1 SGHDT, CDR2 YYEEEE. V was trimmed by 3 bases and J by 3 bases, leaving 12 bases between them. This CDR3 is built from 14 residues. The CDR3 here is CASSSTGFKETQYF. The CDR3 DNA reads as TGTGCCAGCAGCTCAACAGGGTTCAAAGAGACCCAGTACTTC.

The CDR3 loop is CASSPSGLVGTGELFF. DNA of the CDR3: TGTGCCAGCAGCCCCTCGGGACTAGTTGGTACCGGGGAGCTGTTTTTT. This chain uses TRBV21-1 with TRBJ2-2; no check of the table's D call, TRBD2, against the DNA was made. TRBV21-1 is annotated as a pseudogene. This CDR3 is 16 amino acids long.

The rearrangement uses TRBV18 and TRBJ2-4; D unclear. V lost 4 bases, J lost 6 bases, and 7 bases lay in between. The germline V gene encodes CDR1 KGHSH and CDR2 LQKENI. The CDR3 length is 12 residues. CDR3 bases: TGTGCCAGCTCACAAGGCTTAAACATTCAGTACTTC. Its protein product is CASSQGLNIQYF.

CDR3 protein: CASSMDSATVYGYTF. In DNA form, the CDR3 reads TGTGCCAGTAGTATGGACAGCGCAACGGTCTATGGCTACACCTTC. J is TRBJ1-2 and V is TRBV19; maybe TRBD1 (6 bases). V dropped 3 bases and J dropped 4 bases, with 15 bases sitting between them. Germline CDR1 LNHDA, CDR2 SQIVND (reference sequence). This CDR3 spans 15 amino acids.

The rearrangement joins TRBV18 to TRBJ2-7, with a possible D match to TRBD2 (5 bases). Trimming stripped 3 bases from V and 3 bases from J, with 9 bases between. The CDR3 is made up of 13 amino acids. From germline, CDR1 is KGHSH and CDR2 LQKENI. CDR3 amino acids: CASSPGRDYEQYF. The CDR3 DNA reads as TGTGCCAGCTCACCCGGACGGGACTACGAGCAGTACTTC.

V is TRBV19 and J is TRBJ2-7; 7 bases agree with TRBD1. The CDR3 contains 14 residues. V shed 4 bases, J shed 3 bases, and the junction held 6 bases outside the gene matches. Germline loops: CDR1 LNHDA, CDR2 SQIVND (reference sequence). In DNA, the CDR3 is TGTGCCAGTAGTACCACCCGGGACAGCTACGAGCAGTACTTC. Translated, it gives CASSTTRDSYEQYF.

This chain connects TRBV12-3 or TRBV12-4 to TRBJ2-5; 8 bases align to TRBD2. Trimming at V came to 4 bases and at J to 5 bases, leaving 3 bases not matched to a gene. The CDR3 spans 13 residues. DNA for the CDR3: TGTGCCAGCAGTTCCCAGCGGGGGGAGACCCAGTACTTC. Protein product: CASSSQRGETQYF.

The chain combines TRBV11-3 with TRBJ2-1; D unresolved. This CDR3 is built from 16 residues. CDR1 SGHNT and CDR2 YENEEA come from the germline V gene. Trimming left V 0 bases short and J 2 bases short, with 11 bases between. In DNA, the CDR3 is TGTGCCAGCAGCTTAGATCAGGACCTCCCCTACAATGAGCAGTTCTTC. Protein: CASSLDQDLPYNEQFF.

This clone is a singleton in its sample. The gene calls are TRBV28 and TRBJ2-7; maybe TRBD2 (6 bases). Germline V lookup: CDR1 MDHEN, CDR2 SYDVKM. This CDR3 contains 12 residues. The V gene lost 8 bases and the J gene lost 3 bases, with 11 bases spanning the gap. CDR3 nucleotide sequence: TGTGCCAGCCGGGACTTCAACTACGAGCAGTACTTC. Its protein product is CASRDFNYEQYF.

The rearrangement uses TRBV7-2 and TRBJ1-4; possibly TRBD1 for D (5 bases). The CDR3 length is 16 residues. Germline assignment: CDR1 SGHTA and CDR2 FQGNSA. V lost 4 bases to trimming and J lost 4 bases, with 16 bases between them. DNA of the CDR3: TGTGCCAGCAGCTCGGGGGTGGGTTTCGGTAATGAAAAACTGTTTTTT. Its translation: CASSSGVGFGNEKLFF.

The chain is built from TRBV2 and TRBJ1-1; tentative D call: TRBD1 (5 bases). The CDR3 is 14 amino acids. Germline V gene data show CDR1 as SNHLY and CDR2 as FYNNEI. The V end lost 2 bases, the J end lost 2 bases, and 9 bases lay between the germline ends. The CDR3 spells CASSEQGPNTEAFF. The CDR3 bases are TGTGCCAGCAGTGAACAGGGACCTAACACTGAAGCTTTCTTT.

This clone was seen only once. In DNA form, the CDR3 reads TGCAGCGTTGAAGATACGGGACTACCAAGCACAGATACGCAGTATTTT. It is translated as CSVEDTGLPSTDTQYF. V is TRBV29-1 and J is TRBJ2-3; the match to TRBD2 covers 7 bases. Germline V gives CDR1 SQVTM, CDR2 ANQGSEA. This CDR3 has 16 amino acids. V lost 0 bases, J lost 0 bases, and 6 bases stayed unmatched.

V gene TRBV29-1 combines with J gene TRBJ1-1; D is ambiguous. Between the trimmed V and J ends, which lost 7 bases and 2 bases, there was a span of 17 bases. Germline V gene lookup returns CDR1 SQVTM and CDR2 ANQGSEA. CDR3 length: 14 amino acids. The CDR3 loop is CSGTAGLPNTEAFF. The CDR3 nucleotides are TGCAGCGGGACTGCGGGTCTCCCCAACACTGAAGCTTTCTTT. Looking up the rest from reference TRBV29-1 and TRBJ1-1 gives the full variable domain: SAVISQKPSRDICQRGTSLTIQCQVDSQVTMMFWYRQQPGQSLTLIATANQGSEATYESGFVIDKFPISRPNLTFSTLTVSNMSPEDSSIYLCSGTAGLPNTEAFFGQGTRLTVV.

This chain connects TRBV7-7 to TRBJ2-2; D is perhaps TRBD1 (5 bases). The CDR3 spans 13 residues. V lost 5 bases, J lost 7 bases, and 11 bases lay in between. CDR1 and CDR2 from the germline V gene are SSHAT and FNYEAQ (reference sequence). The chain's CDR3 is CASSPDRNGELFF. DNA for the CDR3: TGTGCCAGCAGCCCCGACAGAAACGGGGAGCTGTTTTTT.

V and J are TRBV6-1 and TRBJ1-4; D is possibly TRBD1 (5 bases). The CDR3 consists of 15 residues. V was shortened by 1 base and J by 5 bases, with 11 bases between the two germline ends. From germline, CDR1 is MNHNS and CDR2 SASEGT. CDR3 loop: CASSEGSGWNEKLFF. The DNA for the CDR3 is TGTGCCAGCAGTGAAGGGTCAGGGTGGAATGAAAAACTGTTTTTT.

This rearrangement joins TRBV18 to TRBJ1-2; D is undetermined. The CDR3 has 14 amino acids. Germline CDR1 and CDR2: KGHSH and LQKENI. V was cut by 2 bases and J by 6 bases, with 13 bases left in between. CDR3 sequence reads: CASSPDQTAHGYTF. The CDR3 DNA is TGTGCCAGCTCACCAGATCAAACAGCTCATGGCTACACCTTC.

The chain is built from TRBV28 and TRBJ1-4, with D possibly TRBD1 on 5 matching bases. The CDR3 length is 18 residues. V gave up 6 bases and J gave up 4 bases, with 24 bases separating them. Germline assignment: CDR1 MDHEN and CDR2 SYDVKM. The CDR3 sequence: CASSSGGRGPVFNEKLFF. The CDR3 DNA sequence: TGTGCCAGCAGCTCGGGGGGTCGGGGCCCAGTTTTTAATGAAAAACTGTTTTTT.

J is TRBJ1-4 and V is TRBV30; D gene ambiguous. Trimming shortened V by 8 bases and J by 4 bases, and 17 bases separated the two germline ends. The germline CDR1 and CDR2 sequences are GTSNPN and SVGIG (reference sequence). This CDR3 contains 14 residues. CDR3: CAGQVGTFNEKLFF. Here the CDR3 DNA reads TGTGCCGGTCAGGTCGGCACGTTTAATGAAAAACTGTTTTTT.

This clone appeared a single time. The gene calls are TRBV9 and TRBJ2-2, with 8 bases fitting TRBD1. This CDR3 region has 18 residues. The ends lost 0 bases at V and 1 base at J; junction bases unmatched: 8. CDR1 SGDLS and CDR2 YYNGEE come from the germline V gene. The CDR3 protein is CASSVGPAGQGNTGELFF. CDR3 nucleotides: TGTGCCAGCAGCGTAGGTCCCGCCGGACAGGGGAACACCGGGGAGCTGTTTTTT.

V gene TRBV5-1 combines with J gene TRBJ2-5, with D perhaps matching TRBD1 or TRBD2 (6 bases each). V dropped 3 bases and J dropped 3 bases, with 27 bases sitting between them. Germline V gene lookup returns CDR1 SGHRS and CDR2 YFSETQ. CDR3 length: 19 amino acids. CDR3 in amino acids: CASSSASRVGGGRKETQYF. CDR3 sequence (DNA): TGCGCCAGCAGCTCCGCCTCTCGGGTAGGGGGAGGCCGAAAAGAGACCCAGTACTTC.

This clone was recorded only once. The chain is built from TRBV28 and TRBJ1-1; no reliable D call. Germline-derived CDR1 and CDR2 are MDHEN and SYDVKM. Trimming shortened V by 8 bases and J by 0 bases, and 13 bases separated the two germline ends. This CDR3 is 14 amino acids long. The CDR3 loop reads CASEEGRLNTEAFF. In DNA, the CDR3 is TGTGCCAGCGAGGAGGGTCGGCTGAACACTGAAGCTTTCTTT.

CDR3 coding DNA: TGTGCCTGGAGCGGGACAGGGTTAACTGAAGCTTTCTTT. This sequence encodes CAWSGTGLTEAFF. V usage is TRBV30 and J usage is TRBJ1-1; 9 bases agree with TRBD1. V dropped 3 bases and J dropped 5; count of bases not matched to a gene: 4. Germline assignment: CDR1 GTSNPN and CDR2 SVGIG (reference sequence). This CDR3 is built from 13 residues.